The subject of this entry is one TCR beta chain. Its antigen is currently unknown. These data belong to a study of Ad26.COV2.S vaccination and SARS-CoV-2 variants. Findings and caveats of the study: Spike-specific CD8+ and CD4+ T cell responses reportedly showed substantial breadth after vaccination.

Germline CDR1 SGHTA, CDR2 FQGNSA. V gave up 3 bases and J gave up 6 bases; unmatched junction bases: 7. The CDR3 covers 15 residues. The assay was immunoSEQ multiplex PCR, and TCRdb's table has in-frame clones only and misses some. The data show about 350,000 clones, with 85% seen just once and 3% to 4% held by the top ten. Treatment of the sample: 19 received Ad26.COV2.S at low or high dose, single or two shots; about 5 received placebo; per-sample allocation not given. Samples were taken on day 63 after the first vaccine or placebo injection. The V gene is TRBV7-2, the J gene TRBJ1-2; 10 nucleotides line up with TRBD1. The sequence was collected from a person aged 18 to 59 who received the Ad26.COV2.S COVID-19 vaccine or a placebo. Here the sequenced sample was peripheral blood, taken in a trial of Ad26.COV2.S vaccine versus placebo. For the CDR3, the DNA is TGTGCCAGCAGCTTTGACAGGGGGCGAGTCGATGGCTACACCTTC. As protein: CASSFDRGRVDGYTF.